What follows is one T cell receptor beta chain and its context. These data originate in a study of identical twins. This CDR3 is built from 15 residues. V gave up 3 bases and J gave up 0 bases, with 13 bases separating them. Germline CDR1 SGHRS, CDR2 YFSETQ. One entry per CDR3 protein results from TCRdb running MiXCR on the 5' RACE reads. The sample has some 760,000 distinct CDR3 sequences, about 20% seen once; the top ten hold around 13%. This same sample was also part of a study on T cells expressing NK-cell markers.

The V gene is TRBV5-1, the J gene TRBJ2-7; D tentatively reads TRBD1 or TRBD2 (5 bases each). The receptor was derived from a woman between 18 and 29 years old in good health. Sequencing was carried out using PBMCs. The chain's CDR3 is CASSSAGTLSYEQYF. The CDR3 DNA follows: TGCGCCAGCAGCTCCGCCGGGACCCTCTCCTACGAGCAGTACTTC.